This T cell receptor (beta chain) is from a study of regulatory T cells in long-lasting Graves disease. Study-wide findings and caveats: Having only a small sample size may have limited accuracy.

Time point in this sample: newly diagnosed GD, antithyroid drugs for less than 3 months. The TCR library used RNA extracted from PBMCs. V dropped 2 bases and J dropped 1 base, with 12 bases sitting between them. The CDR3 is 15 amino acids. Germline V gene sequence: CDR1 MNHEY, CDR2 SVGAGI. A word on this clonotype: As yet, its antigen is unknown. This sequence is one base from a far larger clone and is likely a read error.

Assembly of TCR beta libraries relied on iRepertoire HTBI primers together with Arm-PCR of CDR3 regions. TCRdb re-derived calls from the multiplex PCR reads in MiXCR, one entry per CDR3 protein. The sample holds approximately 390,000 distinct CDR3 sequences, roughly 17% seen once. These records were also assigned to another study, of T cells in Graves' hyperthyroidism and ophthalmopathy.

The sequenced sample was peripheral blood mononuclear cells (PBMCs), obtained at new diagnosis, from a patient treated with antithyroid drugs. This sequence joins TRBV6-5 and TRBJ2-7, with D unclear. This clonotype was obtained from a woman aged 18-29 years with Graves disease. The CDR3 nucleotides are TGTGCCAGCAGTTACCGCCGATGTGGATCCTACGAGCAGTACTTC. Translated: CASSYRRCGSYEQYF.